The sequence of this T cell receptor (beta chain) was determined in a study of blood T cell repertoires in COVID-19. CDR3 length: 16 amino acids. Germline V gene data show CDR1 as KGHSH and CDR2 as LQKENI. V trimming: 3 bases; J trimming: 4 bases; junction bases outside the gene matches: 5. Assay: immunoSEQ multiplex PCR; the TCRdb copy retains only in-frame clones and omits some. The table has approximately 400,000 clones, around 87% seen once; the top ten hold 1% to 1.5%. The sequenced sample consisted of PBMCs or T cells enriched from blood (not recorded which). The TCR originated in a man in his thirties or forties who had recovered from COVID-19. The chain combines TRBV18 with TRBJ2-3; TRBD1 matches at 12 bases. For the CDR3, the DNA is TGTGCCAGCTCACCGTCCGGGACAGGGGGCCCAGATACGCAGTATTTT. It is translated as CASSPSGTGGPDTQYF.